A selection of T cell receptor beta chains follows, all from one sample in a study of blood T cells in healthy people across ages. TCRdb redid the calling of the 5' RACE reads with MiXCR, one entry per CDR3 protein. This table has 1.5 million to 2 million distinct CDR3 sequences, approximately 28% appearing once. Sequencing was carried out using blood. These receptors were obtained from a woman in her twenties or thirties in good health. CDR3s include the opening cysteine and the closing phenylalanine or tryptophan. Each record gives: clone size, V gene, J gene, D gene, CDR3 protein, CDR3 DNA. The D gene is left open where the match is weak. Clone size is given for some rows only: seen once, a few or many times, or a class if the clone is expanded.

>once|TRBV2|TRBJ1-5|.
CASSPPGRYSNQPQHF
TGTGCCAGCAGTCCCCCGGGTCGTTATAGCAATCAGCCCCAGCATTTT
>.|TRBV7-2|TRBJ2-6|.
CASSPDPGSGANVLTF
TGTGCCAGCAGCCCGGATCCGGGCTCTGGGGCCAACGTCCTGACTTTC
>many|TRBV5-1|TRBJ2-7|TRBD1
CASSLETGDYEQYF
TGCGCCAGCAGCTTGGAGACAGGGGATTACGAGCAGTACTTC
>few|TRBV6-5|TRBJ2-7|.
CATREPGGFEQYF
TGTGCCACTAGAGAACCCGGGGGATTCGAGCAGTACTTC
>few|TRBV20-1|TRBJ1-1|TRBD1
CSARDSQGAGAFF
TGCAGTGCTAGAGATAGCCAGGGGGCTGGAGCTTTCTTT
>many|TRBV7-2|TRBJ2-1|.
CASSHGGYEQFF
TGTGCCAGCAGCCACGGGGGTTATGAGCAGTTCTTC
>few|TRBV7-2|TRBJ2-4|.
CASSMTLTLKNIQYF
TGTGCCAGCAGCATGACGCTCACTCTGAAAAACATTCAGTACTTC
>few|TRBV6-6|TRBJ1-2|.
CASSYSGQINFYTF
TGTGCCAGCAGTTACTCCGGCCAGATTAACTTCTACACCTTC
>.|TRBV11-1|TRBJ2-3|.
CASSLGSASDTQYF
TGTGCCAGCAGCTTGGGGTCGGCCTCAGATACGCAGTATTTT
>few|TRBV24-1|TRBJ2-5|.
CATSDGPAGQGTQYF
TGTGCCACCAGTGATGGCCCGGCCGGCCAAGGGACCCAGTACTTC
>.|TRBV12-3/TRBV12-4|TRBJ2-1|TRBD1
CASSYRDRGRDEQFF
TGTGCCAGCAGTTACCGGGACAGGGGGCGGGATGAGCAGTTCTTC
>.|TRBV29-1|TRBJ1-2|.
CSVQGNLVYGYTF
TGCAGCGTTCAGGGAAATTTGGTCTATGGCTACACCTTC
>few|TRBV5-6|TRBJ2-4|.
CASSLGRPSIQYF
TGTGCCAGCAGCTTGGGACGTCCGAGCATTCAGTACTTC
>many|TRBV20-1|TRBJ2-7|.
CSAGGAVYEQYF
TGCAGTGCGGGGGGGGCTGTATACGAGCAGTACTTC
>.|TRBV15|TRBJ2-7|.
CATSRDYSNEQYF
TGTGCCACCAGCAGAGATTACAGCAATGAGCAGTACTTC
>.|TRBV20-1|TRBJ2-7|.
CSARGKRTYEQYF
TGCAGTGCTAGGGGCAAACGAACCTACGAGCAGTACTTC
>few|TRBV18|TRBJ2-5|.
CASSPRDGETQYF
TGTGCCAGCTCACCACGGGACGGGGAGACCCAGTACTTC